These 31 T cell receptor beta chains share one sample of origin, sequenced in a study of T cells in localized non-small cell lung cancer. Profiled with immunoSEQ multiplex PCR; TCRdb holds only in-frame clones, not every one. The data show some 10,000 clones, approximately 90% seen once. The sample was peripheral blood, taken before any cancer treatment. These receptors were obtained from a male donor older than 55 with stage III lung adenocarcinoma.

J is TRBJ2-2 and V is TRBV2, with D possibly TRBD1 on 6 matching bases. This CDR3 is built from 13 residues. Germline loops: CDR1 SNHLY, CDR2 FYNNEI. V was clipped by 6 bases and J by 5 bases, with 10 bases between them. The CDR3 bases are TGTGCCAGCAGAATACAGGGTACCGGGGAGCTGTTTTTT. Translated: CASRIQGTGELFF.

CDR3 residues: CASSASGEYNEQFF. As DNA, the CDR3 is TGCGCCAGCAGTGCGAGCGGGGAATACAATGAGCAGTTCTTC. The rearrangement joins TRBV10-1 to TRBJ2-1, with TRBD2 matching over 7 bases. CDR1 is WNHNN, CDR2 SYGVQD, per germline (reference sequence). Trimming removed 4 bases from V and 4 bases from J; junction bases left unmatched: 4. The CDR3 is made up of 14 amino acids.

V is TRBV7-3 and J is TRBJ2-3, with 12 bases lining up with TRBD2. Germline V gene data show CDR1 as SGHTA and CDR2 as FQGTGA. Trimming cost V 1 base and J 3 bases; bases outside gene matches: 23. CDR3 length: 23 residues. The CDR3 nucleotides are TGTGCCAGCAGCTTAAAAGGGAGGGAGACTAGCGGGAGATTTAGTCTCAGGACAGATACGCAGTATTTT. Protein product: CASSLKGRETSGRFSLRTDTQYF.

The chain joins TRBV6-1 to TRBJ2-1; 13 bases align to TRBD2. V was pared by 2 bases and J by 6 bases, with 10 bases of the junction left unmatched. Germline V lookup: CDR1 MNHNS, CDR2 SASEGT. CDR3 length: 18 amino acids. The DNA for the CDR3 is TGTGCCAGCAGTGAAACTAGCGGGAGGGCCGGGAAGGGCAATGAGCAGTTCTTC. This codes for CASSETSGRAGKGNEQFF.

V and J are TRBV10-1 and TRBJ2-7; 8 bases fit TRBD2. V was pared by 4 bases and J by 4 bases, with 18 bases of the junction left unmatched. The CDR3 is 18 residues long. Germline V lookup: CDR1 WNHNN, CDR2 SYGVQD (reference sequence). The chain's CDR3 is CASSALFGSGKGVYEQYF. For the CDR3, the DNA is TGCGCCAGCAGTGCCCTTTTTGGTAGCGGGAAAGGAGTGTACGAGCAGTACTTC.

The chain employs TRBV29-1 and TRBJ1-4, with 7 bases lining up with TRBD1. The germline CDR1 and CDR2 sequences are SQVTM and ANQGSEA. V lost 7 bases, J lost 4 bases, and 9 bases stayed unmatched. This CDR3 comprises 14 residues. Here the CDR3 DNA reads TGCAGCGCCTATACCGGGACAGTTAATGAAAAACTGTTTTTT. This gives the protein CSAYTGTVNEKLFF.

The chain has TRBV28 and TRBJ2-1, with 8 bases matching TRBD2. This CDR3 has 14 residues. Germline CDR1 and CDR2: MDHEN and SYDVKM. Trimming took 6 bases from V and 3 from J; bases not matched to a gene: 4. CDR3 loop: CASRPSGGYNEQFF. Written as DNA, the CDR3 is TGTGCCAGCAGACCAAGCGGGGGCTACAATGAGCAGTTCTTC.

The chain links TRBV5-4 to TRBJ1-4; D not certain. The V end was cut by 4 bases, the J end by 7 bases, with 11 bases between. Germline V gene data show CDR1 as SGHNT and CDR2 as YYREEE (reference sequence). CDR3 length equals 13 residues. This chain's CDR3 is CASSQLAGEKLFF. The CDR3 DNA follows: TGTGCCAGCAGCCAACTAGCCGGTGAAAAACTGTTTTTT. Drawing the rest from reference TRBV5-4 and TRBJ1-4, the complete variable domain is ETGVTQSPTHLIKTRGQQVTLRCSSQSGHNTVSWYQQALGQGPQFIFQYYREEENGRGNFPPRFSGLQFPNYSSELNVNALELDDSALYLCASSQLAGEKLFFGSGTQLSVL.

The chain combines TRBV6-1 with TRBJ1-4, with D tentatively TRBD1 (5 bases). Trimming pared 1 base from V and 5 bases from J, leaving 8 bases between. Germline V CDR1 and CDR2: MNHNS, SASEGT. The CDR3 consists of 14 residues. CDR3 loop: CASSEGRVNEKLFF. The CDR3 region has the DNA TGTGCCAGCAGTGAAGGCAGGGTAAATGAAAAACTGTTTTTT.

The chain joins TRBV11-2 to TRBJ2-3; D is uncertain. CDR1 and CDR2 (germline): SGHAT, FQNNGV. V shed 5 bases and J shed 4 bases, with 13 bases lying between them. This CDR3 contains 14 residues. DNA of the CDR3: TGTGCCAGCAGCCGACGGGTTCCCCCAGATACGCAGTATTTT. Protein sequence: CASSRRVPPDTQYF.

This clone has more than one count but fewer than ten. The chain carries TRBV19 and TRBJ2-6; unclear D gene. The germline gives CDR1 LNHDA, CDR2 SQIVND (reference sequence). This CDR3 contains 17 residues. V dropped 5 bases and J dropped 2 bases, with 16 bases sitting between them. CDR3 sequence: CASSPYSVPTGANVLTF. CDR3 bases: TGTGCCAGTAGTCCGTACAGCGTCCCCACTGGGGCCAACGTCCTGACTTTC. Drawing the rest from reference TRBV19 and TRBJ2-6, the complete variable domain is DGGITQSPKYLFRKEGQNVTLSCEQNLNHDAMYWYRQDPGQGLRLIYYSQIVNDFQKGDIAEGYSVSREKKESFPLTVTSAQKNPTAFYLCASSPYSVPTGANVLTFGAGSRLTVL.

This chain joins TRBV9 and TRBJ2-5, with D perhaps matching TRBD1 or TRBD2 (5 bases each). Per germline, CDR1 SGDLS and CDR2 YYNGEE. The CDR3 spans 15 residues. The germline V and J ends were trimmed by 1 base and 2 bases, with 12 bases remaining between them. The DNA of the CDR3 is TGTGCCAGCAGCGTACAGGGCGGGTGGCAAGAGACCCAGTACTTC. Translation: CASSVQGGWQETQYF.

The chain joins TRBV9 to TRBJ2-3, with 8 bases that match TRBD2. V trimming: 4 bases; J trimming: 6 bases; junction bases outside the gene matches: 10. The CDR3 runs to 15 residues. Per germline, CDR1 SGDLS and CDR2 YYNGEE. CDR3 DNA: TGTGCCAGCAGCCTTTACGGGAGGGTGGTTGATACGCAGTATTTT. As protein: CASSLYGRVVDTQYF.

The chain has TRBV15 and TRBJ2-1; 15 positions agree with TRBD2. In germline, CDR1 is LNHNV, CDR2 YYDKDF (reference sequence). The trim removed 1 base at V and 6 bases at J, leaving 7 bases unmatched. The CDR3 extends over 18 amino acids. The CDR3 sequence: CATSRVPGLAGGTNEQFF. The CDR3 coding sequence is TGTGCCACCAGCAGAGTCCCGGGACTAGCGGGAGGAACCAATGAGCAGTTCTTC.

The chain combines TRBV19 with TRBJ1-5; 12 nucleotides line up with TRBD1. There are 15 residues in the CDR3. Germline V gene data show CDR1 as LNHDA and CDR2 as SQIVND (reference sequence). CDR3 sequence reads: CASAVGTGGGQPQHF. The CDR3 coding sequence is TGTGCTTCTGCGGTGGGGACAGGGGGCGGTCAGCCCCAGCATTTT.

The rearrangement uses TRBV19 and TRBJ2-3; 7 nucleotides line up with TRBD1. The CDR3 has 14 residues. V lost 4 bases and J lost 4; bases outside the gene matches: 5. CDR1 is LNHDA, CDR2 SQIVND, per germline (reference sequence). CDR3: CASSTSGGADTQYF. The CDR3 nucleotides are TGTGCCAGTAGTACTTCAGGGGGTGCAGATACGCAGTATTTT.

The V and J genes are TRBV5-6 and TRBJ1-4; D ambiguous. V dropped 4 bases and J dropped 2 bases, with 12 bases sitting between them. The length of the CDR3 is 15 residues. Germline V gene lookup returns CDR1 SGHDT and CDR2 YYEEEE. The chain's CDR3 is CASSLGRRTNEKLFF. The CDR3 DNA sequence: TGTGCCAGCAGCCTAGGACGGAGGACTAATGAAAAACTGTTTTTT.

The chain links TRBV11-2 to TRBJ2-3, with 12 bases matching TRBD2. The length of the CDR3 is 19 residues. V was clipped by 5 bases and J by 4 bases; unmatched bases: 16. Germline CDR1 and CDR2: SGHAT and FQNNGV. CDR3 bases: TGTGCCAGCAGCCTACGGACTAGCGGGGCCCGGGGGTATCCAGATACGCAGTATTTT. It translates to CASSLRTSGARGYPDTQYF.

The rearrangement links TRBV5-5 to TRBJ2-5; tentative D call: TRBD1 (6 bases). There are 13 residues in the CDR3. V was pared by 0 bases and J by 5 bases, with 8 bases between. Germline V gene sequence: CDR1 SGHKS, CDR2 YYEKEE (reference sequence). The DNA for the CDR3 is TGTGCCAGCAGCTTGGCAGGGGCTGAGACCCAGTACTTC. Its protein is CASSLAGAETQYF.

The chain recombines TRBV27 with TRBJ2-1; 10 bases are a match to TRBD2. CDR3 length: 18 amino acids. V was pared by 4 bases and J by 5 bases, with 14 bases of the junction left unmatched. The germline V gene has CDR1 MNHEY and CDR2 SMNVEV (reference sequence). DNA for the CDR3: TGTGCCAGCAGTTCCTTCACTTTTTTAGCGGGAGGCCACAATGAGCAGTTCTTC. It specifies CASSSFTFLAGGHNEQFF.

The chain employs TRBV9 and TRBJ2-1, with 9 nucleotides matching TRBD2. The CDR3 extends over 15 amino acids. Germline V CDR1 and CDR2: SGDLS, YYNGEE. The V and J ends lost 3 bases and 4 bases, in that order; junction bases with no gene match: 5. The CDR3: CASSATSGRYNEQFF. Written as DNA, the CDR3 is TGTGCCAGCAGCGCGACTAGCGGTCGATACAATGAGCAGTTCTTC.

The rearrangement links TRBV7-6 to TRBJ2-3; D may be TRBD2 (5 bases). Germline CDR1 SGHVS, CDR2 FNYEAQ. The length of the CDR3 is 14 residues. Trimming took off 5 bases at V and 6 bases at J, with 15 bases between the two ends. CDR3 nucleotides: TGTGCCAGCAGCCCAGAGGGTCGTGGGGATACGCAGTATTTT. Amino acid sequence: CASSPEGRGDTQYF.

The V call is TRBV5-1, the J call TRBJ2-7; 9 nucleotides line up with TRBD2. The trim removed 2 bases at V and 2 bases at J, leaving 2 bases unmatched. Germline V lookup: CDR1 SGHRS, CDR2 YFSETQ. This CDR3 is built from 14 residues. For the CDR3, the DNA is TGCGCCAGCAGCTTCGTAGCGGGAGCCTACGAGCAGTACTTC. Its translation: CASSFVAGAYEQYF.

This chain uses TRBV7-8 with TRBJ2-5; possible D gene TRBD2, 6 bases. V was trimmed by 5 bases and J by 5 bases, leaving 18 bases between them. This CDR3 comprises 15 residues. Germline V gene lookup returns CDR1 SGHVS and CDR2 FQNEAQ. In DNA form, the CDR3 reads TGTGCCAGCAGCACCCCGGGAGTTGAGAGGGAGACCCAGTACTTC. It translates to CASSTPGVERETQYF.

V usage is TRBV2 and J usage is TRBJ1-2; D remains unclear. The germline V gene has CDR1 SNHLY and CDR2 FYNNEI. This CDR3 spans 16 amino acids. V was trimmed by 6 bases and J by 0 bases, leaving 17 bases between them. The CDR3 loop is CASSPPGTEANYGYTF. The CDR3 DNA reads TGTGCCAGCAGCCCCCCTGGAACAGAGGCTAACTATGGCTACACCTTC.

The CDR3 protein is CASSLAVAPGELFF. CDR3 nucleotides: TGTGCCAGCAGCTTAGCGGTCGCCCCCGGGGAGCTGTTTTTT. The chain employs TRBV7-2 and TRBJ2-2; D unresolved. The germline V gene encodes CDR1 SGHTA and CDR2 FQGNSA. The CDR3 has 14 amino acids. With 0 bases removed from V and 6 bases from J, the gap between germline ends came to 8 bases.

V gene TRBV6-1 combines with J gene TRBJ2-3, with 11 nucleotides matching TRBD2. The CDR3 loop spans 19 amino acids. The J segment lost 2 bases and the V segment lost 4 bases, leaving 14 bases of the junction unmatched. The germline CDR1 and CDR2 sequences are MNHNS and SASEGT. The CDR3 protein is CASSATGLAVLSLTDTQYF. CDR3 sequence (DNA): TGTGCCAGCAGTGCCACGGGACTAGCGGTACTGTCCCTCACAGATACGCAGTATTTT.

V is TRBV7-9 and J is TRBJ2-3; tentatively, D is TRBD2 (6 bases). The ends were cut back, 7 bases at V and 2 bases at J, with 16 bases in the middle. This CDR3 contains 15 residues. Germline V gene data show CDR1 as SEHNR and CDR2 as FQNEAQ (reference sequence). The CDR3 DNA reads TGTGCCAGCAAGAGTAGCGGAAGAAACACAGATACGCAGTATTTT. This encodes CASKSSGRNTDTQYF.

This clone was detected only once. The chain is built from TRBV15 and TRBJ2-1; D is uncertain. Germline lookup yields CDR1 LNHNV and CDR2 YYDKDF (reference sequence). CDR3 length: 13 residues. V was trimmed by 5 bases and J by 4 bases, leaving 9 bases between them. The CDR3 loop reads CATSGLEYNEQFF. In DNA, the CDR3 is TGTGCCACCAGCGGGTTGGAGTACAATGAGCAGTTCTTC. The variable domain in full, completed from reference TRBV15 and TRBJ2-1, reads DAMVIQNPRYQVTQFGKPVTLSCSQTLNHNVMYWYQQKSSQAPKLLFHYYDKDFNNEADTPDNFQSRRPNTSFCFLDIRSPGLGDTAMYLCATSGLEYNEQFFGPGTRLTVL.

V usage is TRBV28 and J usage is TRBJ2-3, with a tentative D call TRBD2 (5 bases). The CDR3 spans 17 residues. The germline V gene has CDR1 MDHEN and CDR2 SYDVKM. V lost 2 bases, J lost 4 bases, and 19 bases lay in between. This chain's CDR3 is CASSLPRGAQSSDTQYF. CDR3 bases: TGTGCCAGCAGTTTACCCCGGGGAGCGCAATCTTCAGATACGCAGTATTTT.

The rearrangement joins TRBV4-1 to TRBJ2-3; TRBD1 might be the D (6 bases). Germline V lookup: CDR1 MGHRA, CDR2 YSYEKL. This CDR3 comprises 17 residues. V was pared by 0 bases and J by 2 bases, with 15 bases between. CDR3 region: CASSQDRGTQDTDTQYF. The DNA for the CDR3 is TGCGCCAGCAGCCAAGACAGAGGGACACAGGACACAGATACGCAGTATTTT.